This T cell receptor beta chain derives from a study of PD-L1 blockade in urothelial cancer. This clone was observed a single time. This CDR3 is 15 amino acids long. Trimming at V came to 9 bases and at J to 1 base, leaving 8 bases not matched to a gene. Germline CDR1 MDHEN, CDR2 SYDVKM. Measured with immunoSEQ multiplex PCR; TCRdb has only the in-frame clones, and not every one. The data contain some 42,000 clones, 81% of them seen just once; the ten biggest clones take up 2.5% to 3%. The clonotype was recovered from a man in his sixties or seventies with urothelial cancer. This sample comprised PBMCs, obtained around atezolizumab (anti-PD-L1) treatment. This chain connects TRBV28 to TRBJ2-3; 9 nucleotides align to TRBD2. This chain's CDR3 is CASSSGNLGTDTQYF. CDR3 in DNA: TGTGCCAGTTCTAGCGGGAATCTTGGCACAGATACGCAGTATTTT.